This TCR beta chain stems from a study of T cells in Graves' hyperthyroidism and ophthalmopathy. Study-wide points: Separating ophthalmopathy from stable hyperthyroidism was achieved by a 13 V-J model.

CDR3 length: 16 residues. The V gene lost 5 bases and the J gene lost 8 bases, with 21 bases spanning the gap. Germline V gives CDR1 SGHTA, CDR2 FQGNSA. Amplified TCR beta CDR3 regions came from RNA transcripts. Researchers ran a first-round RT-PCR on the TCR CDR3 using the HTBI primer set. One entry per CDR3 protein, called by TCRdb with MiXCR from the multiplex PCR reads. The top ten hold 55% to 60% of the sample, which has 250,000 to 300,000 distinct CDR3 sequences, over 15% seen once. Exclusions: uncontrolled infection, other autoimmune disease, pregnancy, lactation. In making diagnoses, clinical symptoms, serum thyroxine and TRAb, thyroid ultrasound and orbital computed tomography were all used. This clonotype was seen a few times. Its specificity is unknown.

Sequences were obtained from blood. The clonotype was recovered from a woman aged 55 to 70 with Graves' ophthalmopathy. The chain is built from TRBV7-2 and TRBJ1-4, with a tentative D call TRBD1 (5 bases). CDR3 coding DNA: TGTGCCAGCAGCCAAGATAGGACGGCTCAGGGAGAAAAACTGTTTTTT. Its protein product is CASSQDRTAQGEKLFF.